What follows is one TCR beta chain and its context. Its antigen is not identified. This sample's RNA came from whole unsorted tissue. More than 3 cm separated this lung sample from the edge of the tumor. Between August and November 2014, newly diagnosed, chemotherapy-naive lung cancer patients underwent thoracic surgery in China. The data derive from a study of tumor and adjacent non-tumor tissue in lung cancer. About the study: Each sample yielded 4 million to 4.5 million productive TCRbeta reads on average. Whole-study findings and limits: Normal lung showed higher cumulative top 100 clone frequency than tumor.

The library came from three nested PCR rounds adapted from ARM-PCR protocols. Each CDR3 protein gets one entry after TCRdb re-called the multiplex PCR reads with MiXCR. The table has around 60,000 distinct CDR3 sequences, around two thirds seen once. CDR3 size: 19 residues. J was trimmed by 2 bases and V by 4 bases; bases with no gene match: 14. CDR1 and CDR2 from the germline V gene are SGHAT and FQNNGV. Specimen: distant non-tumor lung tissue. The TCR was taken from a man between 65 and 85 years old with non-small cell lung cancer. The V and J genes are TRBV11-2 and TRBJ2-7; 13 nucleotides line up with TRBD2. Here the CDR3 DNA reads TGTGCCAGCAGCTCGCCCCCCGGGACTAGCGGGATATACCCCTACGAGCAGTACTTC. Protein sequence: CASSSPPGTSGIYPYEQYF.